A selection of T cell receptor beta chains follows, all from one sample in a study of blood T cells in healthy people across ages. Via MiXCR, TCRdb re-called the 5' RACE reads, giving one row per CDR3 protein. The table shows over 500,000 distinct CDR3 sequences, with approximately 52% occurring only once. Material: blood. The receptors stem from a woman aged 80 or older in good health. The CDR3 runs from the conserved cysteine through the conserved F or W. D genes are given only for firm matches. Not all rows give a size; the values are once, few, many and, for expanded clones, a class.

>TRBV28|TRBJ2-3|NA|NA
TGTGCCAGCAGTACCCGCAAGAGCATAGATACGCAGTATTTT
CASSTRKSIDTQYF
>TRBV30|TRBJ1-5|NA|few
TGTGCCTGGAGTGTGGGTACGATCCCGCCCCAGCATTTT
CAWSVGTIPPQHF
>TRBV20-1|TRBJ2-7|TRBD2|NA
TGCAGTGCTAATCCTGGAGGGAGACTAGCGGGAATCGAGCAGTACTTC
CSANPGGRLAGIEQYF
>TRBV20-1|TRBJ1-2|NA|NA
TGCAGTGCTAGATATGGGGCTGGCTACACCTTC
CSARYGAGYTF
>TRBV7-9|TRBJ2-7|TRBD1|NA
TGTGCCAGCAGCTCCCCTGACCGGGACAGTACCTACGAGCAGTACTTC
CASSSPDRDSTYEQYF
>TRBV18|TRBJ1-5|NA|many
TGTGCCAGCAGTCCAGGGTGGGATCAGCCCCAGCATTTT
CASSPGWDQPQHF
>TRBV5-4|TRBJ1-1|TRBD1|once
TGTGCCAGCAGCTGGGACAGGGCGAACACTGAAGCTTTCTTT
CASSWDRANTEAFF
>TRBV6-1|TRBJ2-2|NA|NA
TGTGCCAGCAGTGAAGAACAGGGAGCCGGCGGGGAGCTGTTTTTT
CASSEEQGAGGELFF
>TRBV7-9|TRBJ2-1|NA|many
TGTGCCAGCAGCTTAGCGGGAGTTCGTGAGCAGTTCTTC
CASSLAGVREQFF
>TRBV7-8|TRBJ2-3|TRBD2|NA
TGTGCCAGCAGCTGGTCCGGGACTAGCTCAGATACGCAGTATTTT
CASSWSGTSSDTQYF
>TRBV3-1|TRBJ2-1|NA|many
TGTGCCAGCAGCCAAGAAGATCCCCTTTCCTACAATGAGCAGTTCTTC
CASSQEDPLSYNEQFF